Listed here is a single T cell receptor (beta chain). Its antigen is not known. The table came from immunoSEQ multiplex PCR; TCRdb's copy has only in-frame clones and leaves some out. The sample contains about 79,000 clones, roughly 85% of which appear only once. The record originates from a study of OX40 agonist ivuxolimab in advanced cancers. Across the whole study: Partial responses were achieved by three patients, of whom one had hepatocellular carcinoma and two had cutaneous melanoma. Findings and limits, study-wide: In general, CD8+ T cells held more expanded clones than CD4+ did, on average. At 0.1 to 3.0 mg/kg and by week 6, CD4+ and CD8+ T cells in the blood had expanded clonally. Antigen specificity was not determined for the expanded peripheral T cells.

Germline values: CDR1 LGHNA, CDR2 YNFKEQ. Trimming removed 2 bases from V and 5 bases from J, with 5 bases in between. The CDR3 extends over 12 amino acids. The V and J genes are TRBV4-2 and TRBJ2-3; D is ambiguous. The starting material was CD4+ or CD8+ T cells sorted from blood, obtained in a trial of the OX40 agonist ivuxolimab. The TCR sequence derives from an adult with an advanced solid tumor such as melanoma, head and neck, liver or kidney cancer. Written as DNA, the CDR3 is TGTGCCAGCAGCCAAAACAGAGATACGCAGTATTTT. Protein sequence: CASSQNRDTQYF.